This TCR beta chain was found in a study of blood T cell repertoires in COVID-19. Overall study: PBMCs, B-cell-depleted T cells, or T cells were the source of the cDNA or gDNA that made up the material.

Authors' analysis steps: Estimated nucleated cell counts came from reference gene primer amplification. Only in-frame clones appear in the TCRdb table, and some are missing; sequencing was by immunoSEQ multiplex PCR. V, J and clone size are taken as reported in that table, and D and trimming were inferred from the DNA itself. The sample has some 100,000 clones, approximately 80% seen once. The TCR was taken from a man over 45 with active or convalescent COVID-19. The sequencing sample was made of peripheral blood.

The CDR3 DNA is TGTGCCAGCAGCCAAGATGCTCTAGGCTCCTCCTACAATGAGCAGTTCTTC. It codes for CASSQDALGSSYNEQFF. The rearrangement joins TRBV3-1 (or the pseudogene TRBV3-2) to TRBJ2-1; D remains unclear. The CDR3 covers 17 residues. V was shortened by 0 bases and J by 0 bases, with 12 bases between the two germline ends. Per germline, CDR1 LGHDT and CDR2 YNNKEL (reference sequence).